This entry is about one T cell receptor beta chain. Which antigen it targets is not known. No base qualities exist here, and no much larger clone lies one base off it. CD8 naive samples consisted of CD45RO-negative cells that were positively selected for CCR7, yielding a CD45RA+CCR7+ population without TemRA cells. Healthy HIV-negative adults with no recently reported acute infections or vaccinations were included as donors. All donors were Caucasian adults living in Nashville, Tennessee, USA. Blood was collected by leukapheresis, and PBMCs were isolated by Ficoll-Histopaque density gradient centrifugation and then cryopreserved in liquid nitrogen vapor phase. Analytical flow cytometry was used to check the purity and quantity of each magnetically sorted T cell population. From each sorted fraction, genomic DNA was isolated and quantified by UV absorbance on a Nanodrop 2000c. Using the deep immunoSEQ assay, multiplex PCR amplified TCR CDR3 regions from genomic DNA. Genomic DNA extracted from each cell subset was distributed evenly over all wells of several immunoSEQ 96-well plates, and each plate served as one replicate. For sorted subsets, roughly 200 ng of genomic DNA, equivalent to roughly 33,000 T cell genomes, went into each replicate PCR. Purified libraries were quantified with a Qubit 3.0 fluorometer, sized on a Bioanalyzer 2100, and re-quantified with the KAPA Library Quantification kit. A separate single-read 150-cycle Illumina NextSeq 550 flow cell was used to sequence each immunoSEQ 96-well plate. Processing in the source paper ran as follows. Because only junctional sequences without quality scores were contained in the immunoSEQ output, filtering matching that applied to full-length reads could not be performed. To assign V/J genes and CDR3, sequences were annotated using PyIR, a Python wrapper for IgBLAST v1.9, with IMGT germline references. Reads with weak V/J assignments (E-value above 1e-6), missing CDR3, stop codons, out-of-frame junctions, or ambiguous translated residues were removed. V3J clonotypes were defined by identical inferred V gene, J gene, and CDR3 amino acid sequence. To compute the percentage overlap between repertoires, the number of shared unique clonotypes was divided by the size of the smaller repertoire. Repertoire richness was assessed with RTK rarefaction, the Chao1 estimator, and Recon v2.1 estimates of unobserved clonotypes. Generation probabilities were computed with OLGA for all TCRbeta clonotypes obtained by the gDNA method from a few donors. In its TCRdb copy, this immuneACCESS table keeps in-frame sequences only and misses some clones. Where compared with another copy, unresolved V genes explain less than half of these, and the others have no known cause. Clone size and the V and J calls come from that table; the DNA yielded D and trimming. The sample table shows about 2.1 million clones, and about 92% are seen once. The ten largest clones capture under 2% of the sample.

The CDR3 runs 15 amino acids, cysteine and phenylalanine included. The read is trimmed to its CDR3 DNA, 45 bases read in frame from base 1. V is clipped by 3 bases and J by 4 bases, and the sequence between their germline boundaries is 13 bases long. Taken from the germline V gene (reference sequence), the CDR1 and CDR2 loops are MNHEY and SMNVEV. The sample originates from a study of shared clonotypes between healthy human individuals (dated by TCRdb to 2019 to 2021). As for the study more broadly: A couple of women and a few men aged 18 to 49 years were included in the cohort. Blood TCR repertoires of about five healthy adults were deeply sequenced to estimate repertoire size and the extent of clonotype sharing between individuals. Each donor's leukapheresis produced roughly between roughly 0.9 and 8.9 billion PBMCs. Per donor, three plates each were used for CD4 naive and CD4 memory, two for CD8 naive, and one for CD8 memory. To increase sequencing depth and limit assay-specific biases, different laboratories used diverse techniques to prepare libraries and sequence TCR repertoires.

Study-wide conclusions, independent of this receptor: Incomplete sequencing was indicated by rarefaction of sorted-subset datasets, despite the large sequencing depth. Compared with non-shared clonotypes, clonotypes shared by all four sorted-subset donors had higher generation probabilities. Sampling was restricted to blood, and TCR repertoires in tissues likely differ from the TCR repertoires found in blood. When a handful of donors were compared, the shared fraction of clonotypes was approximately 5% for naive CD4, 3.5% to 4% for naive CD8, about 2.5% for memory CD4, and approximately 0.4% for memory CD8. Estimated clonotype richness was generally larger for naive than for memory subsets. Pairwise subsampling indicated that sequencing depth was expected to affect the degree of clonotype sharing among donors. The small number of donors limited the genetic and exposure-history diversity represented.

What was sequenced was naive CD8+ T cells from PBMCs. The cell subset or site label on this specimen signifies: CD45RA+CCR7+. Rearrangement joined TRBV27 to TRBJ2-1; the D region possibly corresponds to TRBD1 (6 bases align). This TCR was sampled from a man aged 18 to 30 in good health. Some clones in this sample may be carry-over from other donors' samples. For the CDR3, the sequence is CASSLMGAPYNEQFF. The DNA is as follows: TGTGCCAGCAGTTTGATGGGGGCGCCATACAATGAGCAGTTCTTC.